The 29 T cell receptor beta chains below come from one sample, sequenced in a study of blood T cells in healthy people across ages. Then a second PCR, running about 7 to 11 cycles, was carried out with a sample-barcoded 5' primer and a J-beta primer mix. MiXCR was run by TCRdb on the 5' RACE reads, yielding one entry per CDR3 protein. Altogether some 760,000 distinct CDR3 sequences are present, roughly 25% being singletons, with the ten largest covering under 9.5%. The same specimen was also included in a second study, on T cells of mothers and their children.

The specimen was blood. These receptors were collected from a boy aged 5-17 years in good health.

This clonotype was counted a few times. The V call is TRBV7-2, the J call TRBJ2-7, with D perhaps TRBD2 (6 bases). The V end was cut by 3 bases, the J end by 3 bases, with 12 bases between. Per germline, CDR1 SGHTA and CDR2 FQGNSA. This CDR3 has 14 residues. The CDR3 bases are TGTGCCAGCAGCTTCTCGCGGGATGTCTACGAGCAGTACTTC. Protein: CASSFSRDVYEQYF. The complete variable domain, with remaining parts taken from reference TRBV7-2 and TRBJ2-7, reads GAGVSQSPSNKVTEKGKDVELRCDPISGHTALYWYRQSLGQGLEFLIYFQGNSAPDKSGLPSDRFSAERTGGSVSTLTIQRTQQEDSAVYLCASSFSRDVYEQYFGPGTRLTVT.

This clonotype was seen only a few times. The rearrangement links TRBV4-1 to TRBJ1-6, with a weak D call TRBD1 (5 bases). CDR1 is MGHRA and CDR2 is YSYEKL in the germline V gene. CDR3 length equals 16 residues. Trimming stripped 1 base from V and 8 bases from J, with 15 bases between. The CDR3: CASSQGRGSLHSPLHF. The CDR3 DNA sequence: TGCGCCAGCAGCCAAGGGAGGGGTAGTTTGCATTCACCCCTCCACTTT.

J is TRBJ2-5 and V is TRBV3-1, with unresolved D. There are 15 residues in the CDR3. V was shortened by 0 bases and J by 2 bases, with 10 bases between the two germline ends. Germline V gene lookup returns CDR1 LGHDT and CDR2 YNNKEL (reference sequence). The DNA for the CDR3 is TGTGCCAGCAGCCAAGATTTGATGGTACAAGAGACCCAGTACTTC. Protein: CASSQDLMVQETQYF.

This clonotype was seen only a few times. The chain couples TRBV12-3 or TRBV12-4 to TRBJ2-6, with no clear D. The V and J ends lost 4 bases and 6 bases respectively, with 10 bases between them. CDR3 size: 14 residues. The chain's CDR3 is CASSSGFEANVLTF. The CDR3 DNA reads TGTGCCAGCAGTTCTGGCTTCGAGGCCAACGTCCTGACTTTC.

The chain links TRBV3-1 to TRBJ2-2; 10 bases line up with TRBD2. The CDR3 contains 16 residues. From germline, CDR1 is LGHDT and CDR2 YNNKEL (reference sequence). Trimming removed 0 bases from V and 7 bases from J; junction bases left unmatched: 5. The DNA of the CDR3 is TGTGCCAGCAGCCAAGATCGAAGCGGGAGGGGCGGGGAGCTGTTTTTT. This encodes CASSQDRSGRGGELFF. Full variable domain (missing parts from reference TRBV3-1 and TRBJ2-2): DTAVSQTPKYLVTQMGNDKSIKCEQNLGHDTMYWYKQDSKKFLKIMFSYNNKELIINETVPNRFSPKSPDKAHLNLHINSLELGDSAVYFCASSQDRSGRGGELFFGEGSRLTVL.

The genes are TRBV11-1 and TRBJ2-7; no reliable D call. The CDR3 totals 14 residues. Deletions cut 2 bases from V and 2 bases from J, with 10 bases between. Germline CDR1 and CDR2: SGHAT and FQDESV (reference sequence). CDR3 region: CASSLRVLPYEQYF. In DNA form, the CDR3 reads TGTGCCAGCAGCTTAAGGGTTTTGCCCTACGAGCAGTACTTC.

In this sample, this clonotype turned up a few times. The rearrangement uses TRBV2 and TRBJ2-4; TRBD2 matches 11 bases. Germline assignment: CDR1 SNHLY and CDR2 FYNNEI. The CDR3 loop spans 14 amino acids. V was pared by 5 bases and J by 5 bases, with 2 bases of the junction left unmatched. The CDR3 DNA follows: TGTGCCAGCAGTCTAGCGGGGGGTCAAAACATTCAGTACTTC. It codes for CASSLAGGQNIQYF.

The J gene is TRBJ2-1, the V gene TRBV10-3; TRBD2 matches at 7 bases. V was clipped by 2 bases and J by 0 bases; unmatched bases: 4. This CDR3 has 16 amino acids. Germline CDR1 ENHRY, CDR2 SYGVKD. The CDR3 spells CAISELAESSYNEQFF. The CDR3 coding sequence is TGTGCCATCAGTGAGCTAGCGGAGAGCTCCTACAATGAGCAGTTCTTC.

This clonotype was detected a few times. The V and J genes are TRBV29-1 and TRBJ1-1; TRBD1 aligns across 7 bases. The CDR3 consists of 15 residues. Unmatched junction bases numbered 12, after V lost 8 bases and J lost 0 bases. Per the germline V gene, CDR1 is SQVTM and CDR2 is ANQGSEA. The CDR3 sequence is CSSWGRTGMNTEAFF. DNA for the CDR3: TGCAGCTCTTGGGGCCGGACAGGTATGAACACTGAAGCTTTCTTT.

This sequence joins TRBV9 and TRBJ2-1; maybe TRBD1 (5 bases). This CDR3 is 14 amino acids long. Germline CDR1 and CDR2: SGDLS and YYNGEE. Trimming took 10 bases from V and 3 from J, leaving 17 bases between them. The CDR3 nucleotides read TGTGCCGTTACGTGCTGGACACACTACAATGAGCAGTTCTTC. This codes for CAVTCWTHYNEQFF.

The sample holds a few counts of this clonotype. CDR3 residues: CASSPKQLAGRTDTQYF. DNA of the CDR3: TGTGCCAGCAGTCCGAAACAACTAGCGGGGCGCACAGATACGCAGTATTTT. V gene TRBV27 combines with J gene TRBJ2-3; 10 nucleotides line up with TRBD2. J lost 1 base, V lost 5 bases, and 9 bases had no gene match. The CDR3 has 17 amino acids. The germline V gene has CDR1 MNHEY and CDR2 SMNVEV (reference sequence).

In this sample, this clonotype turned up a few times. V gene TRBV5-6 combines with J gene TRBJ1-2; TRBD1 matches at 8 bases. Per germline, CDR1 SGHDT and CDR2 YYEEEE. The CDR3 is made up of 15 amino acids. The V gene end was trimmed by 0 bases and the J gene end by 4 bases; junction bases not matched to a gene: 5. For the CDR3, the DNA is TGTGCCAGCAGCTTGGTGGGACAGGTGGTCTATGGCTACACCTTC. Protein product: CASSLVGQVVYGYTF.

Ten or more counts support this clonotype. J is TRBJ2-1 and V is TRBV27; D gene ambiguous. This CDR3 has 13 residues. CDR1 MNHEY and CDR2 SMNVEV come from the germline V gene (reference sequence). V lost 5 bases and J lost 0, with 5 bases in between. CDR3 amino acids: CASSPLSYNEQFF. As DNA, the CDR3 is TGTGCCAGCAGTCCGCTCTCCTACAATGAGCAGTTCTTC.

This clonotype was observed many times. The chain joins TRBV7-2 to TRBJ2-3; D not certain. The germline CDR1 and CDR2 sequences are SGHTA and FQGNSA. The CDR3 runs 12 residues. V was pared by 0 bases and J by 5 bases, with 3 bases between. The CDR3 is CASSLAIDTQYF. CDR3 nucleotide sequence: TGTGCCAGCAGCTTAGCGATAGATACGCAGTATTTT.

The rearrangement joins TRBV29-1 to TRBJ1-2, with a weak D call TRBD1 (5 bases). CDR1 and CDR2 from the germline V gene are SQVTM and ANQGSEA. V was pared by 5 bases and J by 2 bases, with 15 bases between. The CDR3 spans 14 residues. The CDR3 DNA reads TGCAGCGTTACCAGGGACGGAAGGAACTATGGCTACACCTTC. Amino acid sequence: CSVTRDGRNYGYTF.

The chain carries TRBV27 and TRBJ2-3; 9 bases align to TRBD1. CDR3 length: 17 residues. With V trimmed by 5 bases and J by 2 bases, 11 bases remained unmatched. Germline V gene data show CDR1 as MNHEY and CDR2 as SMNVEV (reference sequence). The CDR3 protein is CASSPLPGTGNTDTQYF. CDR3 nucleotide sequence: TGTGCCAGCAGTCCTCTCCCCGGGACAGGGAACACAGATACGCAGTATTTT.

The chain is built from TRBV7-8 and TRBJ2-3; 7 positions agree with TRBD1. Trimming at V came to 2 bases and at J to 6 bases, leaving 8 bases not matched to a gene. The germline CDR1 and CDR2 sequences are SGHVS and FQNEAQ. CDR3 size: 15 residues. The CDR3: CASSLHRGPSDTQYF. For the CDR3, the DNA is TGTGCCAGCAGCTTACACAGGGGACCCTCGGATACGCAGTATTTT.

The chain is built from TRBV3-1 and TRBJ2-7; a possible D gene is TRBD2 (5 bases). CDR3 length: 13 amino acids. Between the trimmed V and J ends, which lost 4 bases and 2 bases, there was a span of 9 bases. The germline V gene encodes CDR1 LGHDT and CDR2 YNNKEL (reference sequence). The CDR3: CASSRGDAYEQYF. In nucleotides, the CDR3 is TGTGCCAGCAGCCGGGGAGACGCCTACGAGCAGTACTTC.

This clonotype was observed many times. This chain links TRBV6-6 with TRBJ2-5; D uncertain. Trimming removed 3 bases from V and 4 bases from J, with 6 bases in between. The CDR3 consists of 12 residues. Per germline, CDR1 MNHNY and CDR2 SVGAGI (reference sequence). The CDR3 sequence: CASSYGPETQYF. The CDR3 nucleotides are TGTGCCAGCAGTTATGGGCCAGAGACCCAGTACTTC.

The chain combines TRBV10-1 with TRBJ2-4; tentatively, D is TRBD1 or TRBD2 (6 bases each). CDR1 is WNHNN and CDR2 is SYGVQD in the germline V gene (reference sequence). This CDR3 is 10 amino acids long. Trimming took 10 bases from V and 11 from J, leaving 12 bases between them. This CDR3 reads CATSEGVQYF. Here the CDR3 DNA reads TGCGCCACTTCGGAGGGGGTTCAGTACTTC.

Only a few counts were recorded for this clonotype. The CDR3 DNA follows: TGTGCCAGCAGTGTAGTTGTTGGGGCCAACGAGCAGTACTTC. This gives the protein CASSVVVGANEQYF. The chain carries TRBV6-1 and TRBJ2-7; D is possibly TRBD1 (5 bases). Deletions cut 4 bases from V and 5 bases from J, with 15 bases between. Germline V gene data show CDR1 as MNHNS and CDR2 as SASEGT. The CDR3 is made up of 14 amino acids.

This clonotype was counted between two and nine times. V is TRBV4-1 and J is TRBJ2-5; 9 positions agree with TRBD2. The end of the DNA fits TRBJ2-1 better, so the J call may be wrong. The CDR3 length is 15 residues. The germline V gene has CDR1 MGHRA and CDR2 YSYEKL. The CDR3 DNA follows: TGCGCCAGCAGCCAACAAGCGGGAGGAATAGGCAAGCAGTTCTTC. It is translated as CASSQQAGGIGKQFF.

This clonotype showed up just a few times. The rearrangement joins TRBV7-3 to TRBJ2-2; 7 nucleotides match TRBD2. The length of the CDR3 is 17 residues. Trimming took 5 bases from V and 1 from J; bases not matched to a gene: 10. Germline V gene lookup returns CDR1 SGHTA and CDR2 FQGTGA. The CDR3 here is CASSPDGSSGNTGELFF. In DNA form, the CDR3 reads TGTGCCAGCAGCCCCGACGGGTCTAGCGGGAACACCGGGGAGCTGTTTTTT.

The chain has TRBV29-1 and TRBJ1-2; 11 positions agree with TRBD1. The V and J ends lost 6 bases and 4 bases, in that order; junction bases with no gene match: 4. CDR3 length: 13 residues. Germline loops: CDR1 SQVTM, CDR2 ANQGSEA. The DNA for the CDR3 is TGCAGCGTATGGACAGGGGGCAGCTATGGCTACACCTTC. Translated: CSVWTGGSYGYTF.

The V call is TRBV20-1, the J call TRBJ2-1, with 7 bases aligning to TRBD2. Germline lookup yields CDR1 DFQATT and CDR2 SNEGSKA (reference sequence). This CDR3 has 13 residues. J lost 10 bases, V lost 0 bases, and 6 bases had no gene match. The CDR3 region is CSARDSLASEQFF. As DNA, the CDR3 is TGCAGTGCTAGAGATTCACTAGCGAGCGAGCAGTTCTTC.

The chain is built from TRBV27 and TRBJ2-5; D not resolved. The J call may be faulty, since TRBJ2-1 better matches the DNA end. This CDR3 has 12 amino acids. Germline V CDR1 and CDR2: MNHEY, SMNVEV (reference sequence). The CDR3 DNA follows: TGTGCCAGCAGTTTACGAGCTGGAGAGCAGTTCTTC. Its protein product is CASSLRAGEQFF.

This clonotype was seen only a few times. The CDR3 here is CASSQGVGDEQFF. CDR3 coding DNA: TGCGCCAGCAGCCAAGGGGTGGGGGATGAGCAGTTCTTC. This chain joins TRBV4-1 and TRBJ2-5; D is possibly TRBD1 or TRBD2 (5 bases each). Near its end, the DNA agrees better with TRBJ2-1, so the J call may be wrong. From germline, CDR1 is MGHRA and CDR2 YSYEKL. The CDR3 extends over 13 amino acids.

This chain connects TRBV28 to TRBJ2-5; possible D gene TRBD2, 6 bases. Germline V gene data show CDR1 as MDHEN and CDR2 as SYDVKM. The CDR3 loop spans 14 amino acids. V was cut by 3 bases and J by 3 bases, with 11 bases left in between. CDR3 residues: CASSLAGEEETQYF. The CDR3 DNA follows: TGTGCCAGCAGTTTGGCCGGGGAGGAAGAGACCCAGTACTTC. Full variable domain (outside the CDR3, taken from reference TRBV28 and TRBJ2-5): DVKVTQSSRYLVKRTGEKVFLECVQDMDHENMFWYRQDPGLGLRLIYFSYDVKMKEKGDIPEGYSVSREKKERFSLILESASTNQTSMYLCASSLAGEEETQYFGPGTRLLVL.

This clonotype appeared a few times. The chain recombines TRBV18 with TRBJ1-5; D is unresolved. This CDR3 contains 14 residues. Germline values: CDR1 KGHSH, CDR2 LQKENI. V was pared by 1 base and J by 3 bases, with 7 bases between. DNA for the CDR3: TGTGCCAGCTCACCACTCCCTGACAATCAGCCCCAGCATTTT. Protein product: CASSPLPDNQPQHF.